This T cell receptor beta chain derives from a study of blood T cell repertoires in COVID-19. About the study: Samples of COVID-19 (acute and convalescent) were obtained from the United States, Italy and Spain. From T cells, B-cell-depleted T cells, or PBMCs came the material, which was cDNA or gDNA.

Participants reported their clinical history, and cohort assignment relied on those reports. V lost 5 bases and J lost 4; bases outside the gene matches: 13. The V gene's germline CDR1 is MNHNY and CDR2 SVGAGI (reference sequence). The CDR3 has 17 amino acids. In the authors' methods: Estimated nucleated cell counts came from reference gene primer amplification. Profiling relied on immunoSEQ multiplex PCR, and the TCRdb table lists in-frame clones only, not all of them. V and J calls and clone size are copied from that table; D and trimming were computed from the DNA. The profile shows a few hundred thousand clones, 90% of them singletons.

The clonotype was recovered from a woman aged 18-29 years with acute COVID-19. The specimen was PBMCs or T cells enriched from blood (not recorded which). The rearrangement joins TRBV6-6 to TRBJ2-1, with 8 bases identical to TRBD2. The CDR3 here is CASSPTSGGLAYNEQFF. CDR3 nucleotides: TGTGCCAGCAGTCCGACCTCCGGTGGACTAGCTTACAATGAGCAGTTCTTC.